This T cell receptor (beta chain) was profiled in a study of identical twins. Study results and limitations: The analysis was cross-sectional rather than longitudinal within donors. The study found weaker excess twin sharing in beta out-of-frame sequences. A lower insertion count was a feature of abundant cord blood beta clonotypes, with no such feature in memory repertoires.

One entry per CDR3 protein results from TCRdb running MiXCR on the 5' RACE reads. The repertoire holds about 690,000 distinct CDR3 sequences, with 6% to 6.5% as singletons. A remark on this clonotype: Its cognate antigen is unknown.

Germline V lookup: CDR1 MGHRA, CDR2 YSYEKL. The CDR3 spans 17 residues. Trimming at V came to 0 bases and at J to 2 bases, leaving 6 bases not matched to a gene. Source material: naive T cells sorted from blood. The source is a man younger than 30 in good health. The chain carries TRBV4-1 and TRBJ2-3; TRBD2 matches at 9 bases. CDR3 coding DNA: TGCGCCAGCAGCCAAGATGGGGGACTAGCTGACACAGATACGCAGTATTTT. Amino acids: CASSQDGGLADTDTQYF.